A single sample is the source of the 23 T cell receptor beta chains below, sequenced in a study of a mutant IDH1 vaccine in newly diagnosed glioma (dated by TCRdb to the early 2020s). The library was built by means of the immunoSEQ multiplex PCR assay. TCRdb took this table from immuneACCESS and kept in-frame rearrangements with V and J called. Such tables lack part of the clones; where checked against another copy, unresolved V genes explain under half of the gap, and the rest is unexplained. The sample data list some 60,000 clones, and about 84% of these were observed just once. The top ten clones comprise roughly 3.5% of the sample. In the paper's terms, the time point label means: week 11, during vaccination. Each vaccine dose, consisting of 300 ug of a 20-mer mutant IDH1 peptide in Montanide, was administered subcutaneously with topical imiquimod. These receptors are not linked to any known antigen.

The sequenced sample was PBMCs, obtained from a glioma patient whose treatment included an IDH1 peptide vaccine. Receptor source: a man under 40 with glioma.

The CDR3 sequence: CASSSDRNTDTQYF. CDR3 coding DNA: TGTGCCAGCAGCTCGGACAGAAACACAGATACGCAGTATTTT. This chain connects TRBV4-2 to TRBJ2-3; D may be TRBD1 (6 bases). The germline gives CDR1 LGHNA, CDR2 YNFKEQ. Trimming stripped 5 bases from V and 2 bases from J, with 11 bases between. The CDR3 extends over 14 amino acids.

The chain employs TRBV18 and TRBJ1-1; no clear D. V shed 6 bases and J shed 1 base, with 9 bases lying between them. CDR1 is KGHSH and CDR2 is LQKENI in the germline V gene. The CDR3 loop spans 13 amino acids. This chain's CDR3 is CASSTARNTEAFF. CDR3 coding DNA: TGTGCCAGCTCTACCGCCAGGAACACTGAAGCTTTCTTT. Based on the CDR3 plus reference TRBV18 and TRBJ1-1, the full variable domain is NAGVMQNPRHLVRRRGQEARLRCSPMKGHSHVYWYRQLPEEGLKFMVYLQKENIIDESGMPKERFSAEFPKEGPSILRIQQVVRGDSAAYFCASSTARNTEAFFGQGTRLTVV.

The chain carries TRBV9 and TRBJ2-1; 11 bases map to TRBD2. The CDR3 extends over 16 amino acids. V shed 4 bases and J 8 bases; nucleotides not matched to a gene: 11. Germline CDR1 SGDLS, CDR2 YYNGEE. CDR3 DNA sequence: TGTGCCAGCAGCCCCCAGGGTAGCGGGGGGGCCCATGAGCAGTTCTTC. Translating gives CASSPQGSGGAHEQFF.

This chain connects TRBV6-4 to TRBJ2-1, with 9 bases fitting TRBD1. J gave up 10 bases and V 5 bases, and 9 bases lay outside the gene matches. Per germline, CDR1 MRHNA and CDR2 SNTAGT. The CDR3 loop spans 14 amino acids. The CDR3 spells CASSRETGGREQFF. CDR3 coding DNA: TGTGCCAGCAGTCGTGAAACAGGGGGCCGGGAGCAGTTCTTC.

This chain links TRBV28 with TRBJ2-6; D ambiguous. Germline V gene sequence: CDR1 MDHEN, CDR2 SYDVKM. This CDR3 has 18 residues. The V and J ends lost 3 bases and 0 bases respectively, with 15 bases between them. CDR3 in amino acids: CASSFNAGNPSGANVLTF. The CDR3 DNA reads as TGTGCCAGCAGTTTTAATGCAGGTAACCCCTCTGGGGCCAACGTCCTGACTTTC. The complete variable domain, with remaining parts taken from reference TRBV28 and TRBJ2-6, reads DVKVTQSSRYLVKRTGEKVFLECVQDMDHENMFWYRQDPGLGLRLIYFSYDVKMKEKGDIPEGYSVSREKKERFSLILESASTNQTSMYLCASSFNAGNPSGANVLTFGAGSRLTVL.

This chain links TRBV29-1 with TRBJ2-1; TRBD2 matches at 11 bases. This CDR3 has 13 amino acids. CDR1 is SQVTM and CDR2 is ANQGSEA in the germline V gene. Trimming removed 7 bases from V and 3 bases from J; junction bases left unmatched: 2. CDR3 nucleotides: TGCAGCGGCGGGACTAGCGGCTACAATGAGCAGTTCTTC. This sequence encodes CSGGTSGYNEQFF.

V and J are TRBV2 and TRBJ1-1; tentatively, D is TRBD1 (5 bases). Trimming cost V 0 bases and J 3 bases, with 11 bases left between them. CDR3 length: 15 residues. The germline CDR1 and CDR2 sequences are SNHLY and FYNNEI. The CDR3 DNA reads as TGTGCCAGCAGTGAAGCGCAAGTACAGGACACTGAAGCTTTCTTT. Translation: CASSEAQVQDTEAFF.

In this sample, this clone turned up once. This chain uses TRBV11-2 with TRBJ2-1, with 14 bases identical to TRBD2. V lost 3 bases, J lost 8 bases, and 12 bases stayed unmatched. Germline loops: CDR1 SGHAT, CDR2 FQNNGV. This CDR3 has 18 residues. CDR3 protein: CASSLSSGLAGEGYEQFF. CDR3 nucleotides: TGTGCCAGCAGCTTGAGCTCGGGACTAGCGGGAGAGGGATATGAGCAGTTCTTC.

There are a few counts of this clone. The chain is built from TRBV30 and TRBJ1-2; D remains ambiguous. This CDR3 is built from 16 residues. Germline CDR1 GTSNPN, CDR2 SVGIG (reference sequence). With 0 bases removed from V and 0 bases from J, the gap between germline ends came to 14 bases. CDR3 in amino acids: CAWSVPRIQANYGYTF. In DNA, the CDR3 is TGTGCCTGGAGTGTCCCGCGGATTCAAGCTAACTATGGCTACACCTTC. The variable domain in full, completed from reference TRBV30 and TRBJ1-2, reads SQTIHQWPATLVQPVGSPLSLECTVEGTSNPNLYWYRQAAGRGLQLLFYSVGIGQISSEVPQNLSASRPQDRQFILSSKKLLLSDSGFYLCAWSVPRIQANYGYTFGSGTRLTVV.

The chain combines TRBV19 with TRBJ1-6; D is possibly TRBD1 (6 bases). V dropped 6 bases and J dropped 7 bases, with 13 bases sitting between them. The CDR3 has 14 residues. CDR1 is LNHDA and CDR2 is SQIVND in the germline V gene (reference sequence). Written as DNA, the CDR3 is TGTGCCAGTAGAACCGGGACACAAAATTCACCCCTCCACTTT. Protein product: CASRTGTQNSPLHF. The whole variable domain, remainder taken from reference TRBV19 and TRBJ1-6, is DGGITQSPKYLFRKEGQNVTLSCEQNLNHDAMYWYRQDPGQGLRLIYYSQIVNDFQKGDIAEGYSVSREKKESFPLTVTSAQKNPTAFYLCASRTGTQNSPLHFGNGTRLTVT.

This clone is a singleton in its sample. The gene calls are TRBV11-2 and TRBJ2-5; no clear D gene. The V and J ends lost 3 bases and 1 base respectively, with 6 bases between them. Germline V gene data show CDR1 as SGHAT and CDR2 as FQNNGV. CDR3 length: 13 residues. This CDR3 is CASSLERQETQYF. The CDR3 nucleotides are TGTGCCAGCAGCTTGGAGCGCCAAGAGACCCAGTACTTC.

J is TRBJ1-1 and V is TRBV30; 9 nucleotides align to TRBD1. This CDR3 spans 17 amino acids. The junction had 14 bases not matched to a gene; V was cut back by 5 bases and J by 1 base. Germline lookup yields CDR1 GTSNPN and CDR2 SVGIG (reference sequence). The CDR3 DNA sequence: TGTGCCTGGGAAGGGCCTTCCGGGACAGGGTCGAACACTGAAGCTTTCTTT. Amino acid sequence: CAWEGPSGTGSNTEAFF.

This clone was seen a few times. The chain is built from TRBV29-1 and TRBJ2-7; D remains unclear. From germline, CDR1 is SQVTM and CDR2 ANQGSEA. The CDR3 extends over 12 amino acids. Trimming shortened V by 5 bases and J by 1 base, and 9 bases separated the two germline ends. CDR3 DNA: TGCAGCGTTCGTTCCGGTTCCTACGAGCAGTACTTC. Translation: CSVRSGSYEQYF.

The gene calls are TRBV5-1 and TRBJ2-2; the match to TRBD1 covers 11 bases. CDR1 SGHRS and CDR2 YFSETQ come from the germline V gene. Germline trimming cut 1 base from V and 7 bases from J; bases unmatched to any gene: 12. This CDR3 comprises 18 residues. CDR3 amino acids: CASSLTPVGQGAVGELFF. The CDR3 DNA is TGCGCCAGCAGCTTGACCCCCGTCGGACAGGGGGCAGTCGGGGAGCTGTTTTTT.

This rearrangement joins TRBV5-1 to TRBJ2-7; 14 nucleotides align to TRBD2. The trim removed 4 bases at V and 0 bases at J, leaving 3 bases unmatched. Germline assignment: CDR1 SGHRS and CDR2 YFSETQ. The CDR3 consists of 16 residues. The CDR3 region has the DNA TGCGCCAGCAGCCAGGGGACTAGCGGGAGCTCCTACGAGCAGTACTTC. It specifies CASSQGTSGSSYEQYF.

This chain links TRBV11-1 with TRBJ2-1; 8 bases match TRBD1. The CDR3 runs to 17 residues. V was clipped by 0 bases and J by 3 bases; unmatched bases: 7. Looked up from germline, CDR1 is SGHAT and CDR2 is FQDESV (reference sequence). The CDR3 reads CASSLAPQGAGYNEQFF. The CDR3 DNA is TGTGCCAGCAGCTTAGCGCCGCAGGGGGCTGGCTACAATGAGCAGTTCTTC.

The V call is TRBV19, the J call TRBJ2-5; D uncertain. The germline V gene encodes CDR1 LNHDA and CDR2 SQIVND (reference sequence). CDR3 size: 14 residues. V was pared by 4 bases and J by 5 bases, with 14 bases between. The CDR3 nucleotides are TGTGCCAGTAGTACATGGGGTACTGGGGAGACCCAGTACTTC. Its translation is CASSTWGTGETQYF.

This clone was observed once. This chain connects TRBV25-1 to TRBJ1-6; the D is unclear. Trimming took off 6 bases at V and 0 bases at J, with 6 bases between the two ends. CDR1 is MGHDK and CDR2 is SYGVNS in the germline V gene. The CDR3 sequence is 14 residues long. CDR3 bases: TGTGCCAGCAGGATAAGCTCCTATAATTCACCCCTCCACTTT. It encodes CASRISSYNSPLHF.

The chain combines TRBV4-1 with TRBJ1-1; D perhaps matches TRBD1 (5 bases). CDR1 is MGHRA and CDR2 is YSYEKL in the germline V gene. The CDR3 covers 12 residues. The germline V and J ends were trimmed by 5 bases and 8 bases, with 12 bases remaining between them. As DNA, the CDR3 is TGCGCCAGCAGCTTAACCGGGGCCGAAGCTTTCTTT. Protein: CASSLTGAEAFF.

The CDR3 loop reads CASSIGQAGGSEQFF. The CDR3, as DNA: TGTGCCAGTAGTATAGGTCAAGCGGGGGGGTCTGAGCAGTTCTTC. The chain joins TRBV19 to TRBJ2-1, with TRBD2 identical over 10 bases. V was pared by 1 base and J by 9 bases, with 6 bases of the junction left unmatched. The CDR3 length is 15 residues. CDR1 and CDR2 from the germline V gene are LNHDA and SQIVND (reference sequence).

By share, this clone counts as medium-sized. J is TRBJ1-3 and V is TRBV19; D might be TRBD1 (5 bases). Trimming took off 4 bases at V and 0 bases at J, with 10 bases between the two ends. This CDR3 has 15 residues. CDR1 is LNHDA, CDR2 SQIVND, per germline (reference sequence). The CDR3 DNA reads TGTGCCAGTAGTACGGACACCGTCTCTGGAAACACCATATATTTT. Encoded protein: CASSTDTVSGNTIYF.

The chain uses TRBV5-1 and TRBJ2-6; D might be TRBD1 (5 bases). CDR1 is SGHRS, CDR2 YFSETQ, per germline. Trimming pared 1 base from V and 0 bases from J, leaving 11 bases between. The CDR3 covers 17 residues. In DNA form, the CDR3 reads TGCGCCAGCAGCTTGACGACAGACCGCTCTGGGGCCAACGTCCTGACTTTC. Translating gives CASSLTTDRSGANVLTF. The entire variable domain, with the rest obtained from reference TRBV5-1 and TRBJ2-6, is as follows: KAGVTQTPRYLIKTRGQQVTLSCSPISGHRSVSWYQQTPGQGLQFLFEYFSETQRNKGNFPGRFSGRQFSNSRSEMNVSTLELGDSALYLCASSLTTDRSGANVLTFGAGSRLTVL.

This rearrangement joins TRBV4-2 to TRBJ1-4, with D unresolved. The germline gives CDR1 LGHNA, CDR2 YNFKEQ. The V end lost 0 bases, the J end lost 5 bases, and 4 bases lay between the germline ends. The CDR3 is 13 residues long. The CDR3 region is CASSQDHNEKLFF. The CDR3 DNA sequence: TGTGCCAGCAGCCAAGACCACAATGAAAAACTGTTTTTT.